Each of the 18 T cell receptor beta chains below was sequenced from the same sample in a study of glioma-infiltrating T cells. Amplification of TCR alpha and beta CDR3 regions from RNA used iRepertoire nested multiplex PCR. TCRdb reprocessed the multiplex PCR reads with MiXCR, giving one entry per CDR3 protein. The sample carries some 190,000 distinct CDR3 sequences, 32% recorded once. Material: glioma tissue, nonneoplastic brain tissue, or PBMCs (not recorded which). The receptors stem from a human donor with low-grade glioma or glioblastoma, undergoing nonglioma brain surgery, or in good health (not recorded which).

This clonotype has ten or more counts. V gene TRBV7-9 combines with J gene TRBJ1-6; D is unresolved. The CDR3 loop spans 11 amino acids. The V end was cut by 4 bases, the J end by 8 bases, with 3 bases between. Germline lookup yields CDR1 SEHNR and CDR2 FQNEAQ (reference sequence). CDR3 loop: CASSSDSPLHF. DNA for the CDR3: TGTGCCAGCAGCTCCGATTCACCCCTCCACTTT. Variable domain in full (rest from reference TRBV7-9 and TRBJ1-6): DTGVSQNPRHKITKRGQNVTFRCDPISEHNRLYWYRQTLGQGPEFLTYFQNEAQLEKSRLLSDRFSAERPKGSFSTLEIQRTEQGDSAMYLCASSSDSPLHFGNGTRLTVT.

This clonotype was detected a few times. The junction departs from germline at one end; a sequencing error may be responsible. The gene calls are TRBV10-2 and TRBJ2-5; D not certain. Germline CDR1 and CDR2: WSHSY and SAAADI. The CDR3 extends over 15 amino acids. The CDR3 region has the DNA TGCGCCAGCAGCGAGTCTGGCACTTACCAAGAGACCCAGTACTTC. The encoded protein is CASSESGTYQETQYF.

In the case of this clonotype: A much larger clone lies one base from this, so it may be a read error. The rearrangement links TRBV7-3 to TRBJ2-1; 7 positions agree with TRBD2. Germline CDR1 reads SGHTA; CDR2 reads FQGTGA. The CDR3 totals 14 residues. Written as DNA, the CDR3 is TGTGCCAGCAGCGAAACGGGGGGTGACAATGAGCAGCTCTTC. Translated, it gives CASSETGGDNEQLF. Drawing the rest from reference TRBV7-3 and TRBJ2-1, the complete variable domain is GAGVSQTPSNKVTEKGKYVELRCDPISGHTALYWYRQSLGQGPEFLIYFQGTGAADDSGLPNDRFFAVRPEGSVSTLKIQRTERGDSAVYLCASSETGGDNEQLFGPGTRLTVL.

A note on this clonotype: A much bigger clone sits one base away, suggesting this may be a read error. The rearrangement uses TRBV19 and TRBJ2-1; D ambiguous. Trimming cost V 3 bases and J 7 bases, with 7 bases left between them. The germline V gene encodes CDR1 LNHDA and CDR2 SQIVND (reference sequence). The CDR3 sequence is 12 residues long. Here the CDR3 reads CASSMKVNEQFF. The CDR3 nucleotides read TGTGCCAGTAGTATGAAGGTGAATGAGCAGTTCTTC. Filled out from reference TRBV19 and TRBJ2-1, the complete variable domain reads DGGITQSPKYLFRKEGQNVTLSCEQNLNHDAMYWYRQDPGQGLRLIYYSQIVNDFQKGDIAEGYSVSREKKESFPLTVTSAQKNPTAFYLCASSMKVNEQFFGPGTRLTVL.

This clonotype was seen many times. The rearrangement joins TRBV20-1 to TRBJ2-7; D assignment may be TRBD1 or TRBD2 (6 bases each). Trimming removed 0 bases at V and 1 base at J, with 13 bases between. The CDR3 is made up of 15 amino acids. The germline gives CDR1 DFQATT, CDR2 SNEGSKA (reference sequence). CDR3: CSARDLPGASYEQYF. Here the CDR3 DNA reads TGCAGTGCTAGAGACCTCCCGGGGGCTTCCTACGAGCAGTACTTC.

This clonotype was recorded many times. V and J are TRBV20-1 and TRBJ2-5; D may be TRBD1 (6 bases). V gave up 1 base and J gave up 5 bases, with 8 bases separating them. The CDR3 loop spans 12 amino acids. CDR1 is DFQATT and CDR2 is SNEGSKA in the germline V gene (reference sequence). The CDR3 loop reads CSARVGGETQYF. In DNA form, the CDR3 reads TGCAGTGCTAGAGTAGGGGGTGAGACCCAGTACTTC.

Concerning this clonotype: An end of the junction does not agree with germline; a read error may underlie this. The chain couples TRBV6-2 or TRBV6-3 to TRBJ2-7; TRBD2 matches 12 bases. The CDR3 is made up of 16 amino acids. Looked up from germline, CDR1 is MNHEY and CDR2 is SVGEGT. The CDR3 spells CASSYLTSGSSYEQNF. CDR3 sequence (DNA): TGTGCCAGCAGTTACTTGACTAGCGGGAGCTCCTACGAGCAGAACTTC.

This clonotype was seen just once. Lacking the conserved final phenylalanine or tryptophan, this CDR3 likely reflects a read error. This chain connects TRBV27 to TRBJ2-6, with a tentative D call TRBD1 (5 bases). Looked up from germline, CDR1 is MNHEY and CDR2 is SMNVEV (reference sequence). The CDR3 is 14 residues long. The CDR3 spells CASTISSGANALTL. The CDR3 nucleotides read TGTGCCAGCACCATATCCTCTGGGGCCAACGCCCTGACTTTA.

The chain is built from TRBV12-3 or TRBV12-4 and TRBJ2-7; D not certain. The CDR3 consists of 14 residues. The V and J ends lost 6 bases and 3 bases respectively, with 15 bases between them. In DNA, the CDR3 is TGTGCCAGCAGCCCCGGGCAGGCGATCTACGAGCAGTACTTC. Translation gives CASSPGQAIYEQYF.

This clonotype was picked up a small number of times. The J gene is TRBJ1-4, the V gene TRBV14, with D tentatively TRBD1 (5 bases). The length of the CDR3 is 14 residues. The germline gives CDR1 SGHDN, CDR2 FVKESK. Trimming removed 1 base at V and 6 bases at J, with 9 bases between. The CDR3 spells CASSQVGTDEKLFF. The CDR3 DNA follows: TGTGCCAGCAGCCAAGTGGGGACGGATGAAAAACTGTTTTTT.

This clonotype was picked up many times. V and J are TRBV3-1 and TRBJ2-3, with unresolved D. V was shortened by 0 bases and J by 6 bases, with 10 bases between the two germline ends. The germline CDR1 and CDR2 sequences are LGHDT and YNNKEL (reference sequence). The CDR3 is made up of 14 amino acids. CDR3 amino acids: CASSQDRRDDTQYF. The CDR3 region has the DNA TGTGCCAGCAGCCAAGATAGAAGGGATGATACGCAGTATTTT.

This clonotype was detected only a few times. The chain uses TRBV20-1 and TRBJ2-7, with TRBD1 identical over 7 bases. V lost 6 bases, J lost 6 bases, and 14 bases stayed unmatched. This CDR3 is built from 14 residues. CDR1 and CDR2 from the germline V gene are DFQATT and SNEGSKA (reference sequence). CDR3 in amino acids: CSALRGQWSGEQYF. CDR3 DNA sequence: TGCAGTGCCCTAAGGGGACAGTGGTCGGGCGAGCAGTACTTC.

With regard to this clonotype: A much more abundant neighbour one base away suggests this may be a read error. CDR3 loop: CASSYYTGQVHEQYF. The CDR3 nucleotides read TGTGCCAGCAGTTACTACACCGGACAGGTCCACGAGCAGTACTTC. The chain has TRBV6-5 and TRBJ2-7; 7 bases agree with TRBD1. The J segment lost 5 bases and the V segment lost 1 base, leaving 8 bases of the junction unmatched. Germline CDR1 is MNHEY and CDR2 is SVGAGI. This CDR3 contains 15 residues.

Ten or more counts support this clonotype. The chain recombines TRBV28 with TRBJ2-5, with D tentatively TRBD1 or TRBD2 (5 bases each). Germline V CDR1 and CDR2: MDHEN, SYDVKM. V was clipped by 5 bases and J by 7 bases, with 17 bases between them. CDR3 length equals 14 residues. The CDR3 sequence: CASSPPGTPGTQYF. The CDR3 region has the DNA TGTGCCAGCAGTCCGCCGGGGACCCCAGGGACCCAGTACTTC.

This clonotype was recorded at least ten times. The V call is TRBV3-1, the J call TRBJ2-1; D is uncertain. Trimming took off 0 bases at V and 10 bases at J, with 7 bases between the two ends. Germline V lookup: CDR1 LGHDT, CDR2 YNNKEL (reference sequence). This CDR3 is 12 amino acids long. DNA of the CDR3: TGTGCCAGCAGCCAAGAAACGAGGGAGCAGTTCTTC. Its protein is CASSQETREQFF.

This clonotype was counted ten times or more. The rearrangement uses TRBV4-1 and TRBJ1-5; D call uncertain. The germline V gene has CDR1 MGHRA and CDR2 YSYEKL. The CDR3 spans 15 residues. V dropped 5 bases and J dropped 8 bases, with 19 bases sitting between them. The DNA for the CDR3 is TGCGCCAGCAGCTCAGGACGGATTGAATCGGAGCCCCAGCATTTT. Translation: CASSSGRIESEPQHF.

This clonotype was seen a few times. V gene TRBV29-1 combines with J gene TRBJ2-3; 10 nucleotides align to TRBD1. The germline gives CDR1 SQVTM, CDR2 ANQGSEA. Losses at the gene ends were 7 bases for V and 3 bases for J; bases not matched to a gene: 4. The CDR3 has 13 amino acids. CDR3 loop: CSAAGQGTDTQYF. In nucleotides, the CDR3 is TGCAGCGCGGCGGGACAGGGGACAGATACGCAGTATTTT.

This clonotype was seen ten or more times. The DNA for the CDR3 is TGTGCCAGCAGCTCGACCGGGACTCCATCACCCCTCCACTTT. Translation: CASSSTGTPSPLHF. The chain employs TRBV7-2 and TRBJ1-6; the D gene is possibly TRBD1 (5 bases). Germline V gives CDR1 SGHTA, CDR2 FQGNSA. V was trimmed by 4 bases and J by 10 bases, leaving 14 bases between them. This CDR3 has 14 residues.